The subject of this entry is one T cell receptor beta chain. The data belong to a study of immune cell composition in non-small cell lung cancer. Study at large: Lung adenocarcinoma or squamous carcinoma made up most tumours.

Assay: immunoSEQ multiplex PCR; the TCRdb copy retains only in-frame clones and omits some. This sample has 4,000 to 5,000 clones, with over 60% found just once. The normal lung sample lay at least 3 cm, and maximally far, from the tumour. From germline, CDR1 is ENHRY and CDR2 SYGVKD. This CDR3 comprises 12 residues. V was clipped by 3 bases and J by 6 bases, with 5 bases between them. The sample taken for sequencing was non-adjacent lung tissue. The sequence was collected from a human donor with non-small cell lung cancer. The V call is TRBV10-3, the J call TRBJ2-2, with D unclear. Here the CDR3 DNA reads TGTGCCATCAGTGACTTCCCCGGGGAGCTGTTTTTT. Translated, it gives CAISDFPGELFF.